One and the same sample provided the 3 T cell receptor beta chains below, sequenced in a study of blood T cells in healthy people across ages. Primed by a sample-barcoded 5' primer and a J-beta primer mix, a second PCR proceeded for roughly 7 to 12 cycles. TCRdb used MiXCR to reprocess the 5' RACE reads, holding one entry per CDR3 protein. The table has more than 900,000 distinct CDR3 sequences, 25% to 35% seen once; the top ten hold roughly 10%. These data also featured in a second study, about T cells of mothers and their children.

Sequencing input: blood. These receptors came from a woman aged 35 to 49 in good health.

The V gene is TRBV9, the J gene TRBJ2-1, with a tentative D call TRBD2 (5 bases). The CDR3 covers 16 residues. Trimming stripped 0 bases from V and 0 bases from J, with 10 bases between. CDR1 and CDR2 (germline): SGDLS, YYNGEE. CDR3 protein: CASSVVGVTSYNEQFF. CDR3 bases: TGTGCCAGCAGCGTAGTCGGGGTGACCTCCTACAATGAGCAGTTCTTC.

This chain uses TRBV7-3 with TRBJ2-5, with 11 positions matching TRBD2. CDR1 SGHTA and CDR2 FQGTGA come from the germline V gene. The CDR3 covers 16 residues. Trimming cost V 5 bases and J 1 base; bases outside gene matches: 6. CDR3 sequence: CASSKGTSGVQETQYF. The CDR3 nucleotides read TGTGCCAGCAGCAAAGGGACTAGCGGCGTCCAAGAGACCCAGTACTTC.

This clonotype was recorded at least ten times. The J gene is TRBJ2-7, the V gene TRBV28; tentative D call: TRBD1 (6 bases). Per the germline V gene, CDR1 is MDHEN and CDR2 is SYDVKM. V was cut by 4 bases and J by 0 bases, with 10 bases left in between. The CDR3 has 14 amino acids. The chain's CDR3 is CASSSRGFSYEQYF. The DNA for the CDR3 is TGTGCCAGCAGTTCCAGGGGTTTCTCCTACGAGCAGTACTTC.